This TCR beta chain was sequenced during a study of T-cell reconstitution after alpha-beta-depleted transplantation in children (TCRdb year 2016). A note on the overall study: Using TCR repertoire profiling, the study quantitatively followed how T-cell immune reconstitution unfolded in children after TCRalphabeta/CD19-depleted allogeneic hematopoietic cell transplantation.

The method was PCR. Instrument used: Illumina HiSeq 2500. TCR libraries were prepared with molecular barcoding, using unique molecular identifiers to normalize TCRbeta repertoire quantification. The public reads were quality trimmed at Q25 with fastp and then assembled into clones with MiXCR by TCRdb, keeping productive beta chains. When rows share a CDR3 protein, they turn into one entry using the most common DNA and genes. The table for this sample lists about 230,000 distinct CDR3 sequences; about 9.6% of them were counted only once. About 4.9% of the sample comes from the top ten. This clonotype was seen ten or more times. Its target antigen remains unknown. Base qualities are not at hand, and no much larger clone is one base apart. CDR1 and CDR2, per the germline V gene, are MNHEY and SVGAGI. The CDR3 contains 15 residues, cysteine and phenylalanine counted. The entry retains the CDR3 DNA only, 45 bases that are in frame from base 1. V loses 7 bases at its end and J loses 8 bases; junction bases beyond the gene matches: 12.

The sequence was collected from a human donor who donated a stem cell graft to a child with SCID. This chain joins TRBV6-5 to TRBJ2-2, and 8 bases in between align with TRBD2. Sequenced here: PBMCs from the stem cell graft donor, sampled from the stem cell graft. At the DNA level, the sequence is TGTGCCAGCAATTTCGGGGCTAGCGGGCGAGGGGAGCTGTTTTTT. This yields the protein CASNFGASGRGELFF.